This T cell receptor beta chain appears in the sequencing data of a study of blood T cell repertoires in COVID-19. TCRdb keeps only in-frame clones here, not all; method: immunoSEQ multiplex PCR. The sample lists approximately 92,000 clones; roughly 84% were seen once. In its sample, this clone was seen once. V lost 11 bases and J lost 1; bases outside the gene matches: 7. The CDR3 length is 14 residues. Germline lookup yields CDR1 MDHEN and CDR2 SYDVKM. The receptor comes from a man between 65 and 85 years old with active or convalescent COVID-19. The chain is built from TRBV28 and TRBJ2-2; 7 nucleotides match TRBD2. Material for sequencing was peripheral blood. The CDR3 spells CAATIAGNTGELFF. In nucleotides, the CDR3 is TGTGCCGCTACGATAGCGGGGAACACCGGGGAGCTGTTTTTT. The entire variable domain, with the rest obtained from reference TRBV28 and TRBJ2-2, is as follows: DVKVTQSSRYLVKRTGEKVFLECVQDMDHENMFWYRQDPGLGLRLIYFSYDVKMKEKGDIPEGYSVSREKKERFSLILESASTNQTSMYLCAATIAGNTGELFFGEGSRLTVL.